This record looks at one T cell receptor (beta chain) sequence and its context. Its specificity is unknown. A junction end diverges from the germline sequence, so it may reflect a read error. This specimen comes from a study of blood T cells in healthy people across ages. The germline CDR1 and CDR2 sequences are LNHNV and YYDKDF (reference sequence). The CDR3 has 17 residues. Primed by a sample-barcoded 5' primer and a J-beta primer mix, a second PCR proceeded for about 7 to 12 cycles. TCRdb re-called the 5' RACE reads through MiXCR, storing one row per CDR3 protein. The table lists 1.5 million to 2 million distinct CDR3 sequences, 34% of them singletons. Study results and caveats: Getting older went along with TCR beta diversity per million T cells dropping roughly linearly.

The amount of total RNA extracted per sample was at least 5 micrograms. This TCR came from a woman in her 30s in good health. The rearrangement uses TRBV15 and TRBJ2-7, with D possibly being TRBD2 (6 bases). Sequencing used blood. The CDR3 loop is CDTSRDRSRDSSYEQYF. The CDR3 DNA reads as TGTGACACCAGCAGAGACCGATCCCGGGACTCGTCCTACGAGCAGTACTTC.